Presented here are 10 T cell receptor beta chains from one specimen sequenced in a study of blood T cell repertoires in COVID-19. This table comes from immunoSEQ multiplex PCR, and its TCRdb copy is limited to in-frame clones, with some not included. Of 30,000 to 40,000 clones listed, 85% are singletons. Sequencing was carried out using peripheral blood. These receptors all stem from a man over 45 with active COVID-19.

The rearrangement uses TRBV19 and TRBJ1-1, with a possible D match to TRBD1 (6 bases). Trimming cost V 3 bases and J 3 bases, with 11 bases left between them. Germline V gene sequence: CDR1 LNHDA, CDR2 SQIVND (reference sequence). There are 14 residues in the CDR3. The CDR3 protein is CASSISGDHTEAFF. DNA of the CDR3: TGTGCCAGTAGTATCTCAGGGGACCACACTGAAGCTTTCTTT.

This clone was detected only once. CDR3 sequence (DNA): TGTGCCAGCAGCAAACCTGGAGACAATGAGCAGTTCTTC. Translation gives CASSKPGDNEQFF. This sequence joins TRBV11-3 and TRBJ2-1; D gene ambiguous. CDR3 size: 13 residues. CDR1 SGHNT and CDR2 YENEEA come from the germline V gene. Between the trimmed V and J ends, which lost 5 bases and 5 bases, there was a span of 10 bases.

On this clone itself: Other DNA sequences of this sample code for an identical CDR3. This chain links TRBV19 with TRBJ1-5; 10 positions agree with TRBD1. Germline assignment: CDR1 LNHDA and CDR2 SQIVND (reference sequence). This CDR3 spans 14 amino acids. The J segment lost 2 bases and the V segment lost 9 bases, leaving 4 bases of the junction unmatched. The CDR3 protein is CASSGTGGNQPQHF. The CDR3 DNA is TGTGCCAGCTCCGGGACAGGGGGCAATCAGCCCCAGCATTTT.

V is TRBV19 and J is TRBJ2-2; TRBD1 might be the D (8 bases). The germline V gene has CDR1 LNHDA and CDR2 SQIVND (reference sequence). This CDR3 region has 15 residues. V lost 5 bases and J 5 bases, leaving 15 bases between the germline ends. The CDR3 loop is CASSGRDRRTGELFF. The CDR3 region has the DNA TGTGCCAGTAGTGGGAGGGACAGGAGGACCGGGGAGCTGTTTTTT.

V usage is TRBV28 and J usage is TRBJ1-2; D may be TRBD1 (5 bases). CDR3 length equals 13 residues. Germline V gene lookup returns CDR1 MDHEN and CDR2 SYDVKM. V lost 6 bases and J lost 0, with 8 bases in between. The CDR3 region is CASRDITNYGYTF. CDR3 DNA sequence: TGTGCCAGCAGGGACATTACTAACTATGGCTACACCTTC.

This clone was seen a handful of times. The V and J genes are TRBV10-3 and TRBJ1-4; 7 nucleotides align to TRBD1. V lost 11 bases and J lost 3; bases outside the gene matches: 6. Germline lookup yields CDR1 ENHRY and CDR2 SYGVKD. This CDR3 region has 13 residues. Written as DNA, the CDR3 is TGTGCCGTCCGGGACAGTGCTAATGAAAAACTGTTTTTT. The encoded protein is CAVRDSANEKLFF.

CDR3 in amino acids: CASSLEEQPWEQYF. CDR3 nucleotides: TGTGCCAGCAGCTTAGAAGAACAGCCCTGGGAGCAGTACTTC. This rearrangement joins TRBV7-8 to TRBJ2-7; D unresolved. The germline gives CDR1 SGHVS, CDR2 FQNEAQ. Trimming took 1 base from V and 7 from J, leaving 14 bases between them. The CDR3 has 14 amino acids.

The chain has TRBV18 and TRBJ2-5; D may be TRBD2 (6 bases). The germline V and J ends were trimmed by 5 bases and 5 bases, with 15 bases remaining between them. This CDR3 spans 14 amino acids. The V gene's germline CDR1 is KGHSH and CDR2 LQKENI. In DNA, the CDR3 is TGTGCCAGCTCAACCTCGGCAGGAGGGGAGACCCAGTACTTC. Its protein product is CASSTSAGGETQYF.

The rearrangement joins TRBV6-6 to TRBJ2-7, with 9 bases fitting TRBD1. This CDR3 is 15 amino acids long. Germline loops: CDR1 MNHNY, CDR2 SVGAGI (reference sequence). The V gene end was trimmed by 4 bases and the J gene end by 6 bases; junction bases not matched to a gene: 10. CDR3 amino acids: CASSSSGTGRGEQYF. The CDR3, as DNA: TGTGCCAGCAGTTCCTCCGGGACAGGGAGAGGCGAGCAGTACTTC.

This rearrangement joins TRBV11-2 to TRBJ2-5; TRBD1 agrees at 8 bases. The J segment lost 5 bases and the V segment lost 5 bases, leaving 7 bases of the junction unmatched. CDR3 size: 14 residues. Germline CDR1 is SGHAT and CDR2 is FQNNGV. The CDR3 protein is CASSPDRGRETQYF. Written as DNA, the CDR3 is TGTGCCAGCAGCCCAGACAGGGGCCGGGAGACCCAGTACTTC.